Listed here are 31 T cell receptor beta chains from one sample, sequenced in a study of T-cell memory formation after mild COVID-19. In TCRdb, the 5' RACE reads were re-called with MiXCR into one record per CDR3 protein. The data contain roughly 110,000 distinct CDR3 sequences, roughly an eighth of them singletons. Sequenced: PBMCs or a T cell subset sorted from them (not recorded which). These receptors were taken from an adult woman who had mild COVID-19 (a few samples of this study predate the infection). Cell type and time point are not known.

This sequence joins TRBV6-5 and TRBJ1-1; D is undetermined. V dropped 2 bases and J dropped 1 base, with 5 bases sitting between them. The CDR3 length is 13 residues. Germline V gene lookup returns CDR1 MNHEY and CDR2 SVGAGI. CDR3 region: CASSYTSNTEAFF. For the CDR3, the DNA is TGTGCCAGCAGTTACACTTCGAACACTGAAGCTTTCTTT.

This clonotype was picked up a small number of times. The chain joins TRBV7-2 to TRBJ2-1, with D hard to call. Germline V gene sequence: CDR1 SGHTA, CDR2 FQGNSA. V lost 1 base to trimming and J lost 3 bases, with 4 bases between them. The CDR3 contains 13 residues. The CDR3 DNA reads TGTGCCAGCAGCTTAGTGGACTACAATGAGCAGTTCTTC. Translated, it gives CASSLVDYNEQFF.

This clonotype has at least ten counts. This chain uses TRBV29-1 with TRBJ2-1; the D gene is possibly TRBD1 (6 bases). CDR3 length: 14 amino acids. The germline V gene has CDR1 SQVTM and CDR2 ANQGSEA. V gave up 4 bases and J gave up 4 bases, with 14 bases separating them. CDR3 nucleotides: TGCAGCGTTGGAGACGGGACAATATACAATGAGCAGTTCTTC. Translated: CSVGDGTIYNEQFF.

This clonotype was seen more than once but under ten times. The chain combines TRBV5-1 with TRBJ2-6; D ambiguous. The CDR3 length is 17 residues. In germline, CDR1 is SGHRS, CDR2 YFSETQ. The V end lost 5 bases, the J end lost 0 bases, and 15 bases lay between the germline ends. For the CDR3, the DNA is TGCGCCAGCAGACCTCCGGCACTAAGCTCTGGGGCCAACGTCCTGACTTTC. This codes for CASRPPALSSGANVLTF.

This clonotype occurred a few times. CDR3 DNA: TGCGCCAGCAGCCACGGCGGGGGGTTAGCGGAGACCCAGTACTTC. Its translation is CASSHGGGLAETQYF. This sequence joins TRBV4-1 and TRBJ2-5, with 8 bases identical to TRBD2. The ends lost 3 bases at V and 5 bases at J; junction bases unmatched: 8. The CDR3 consists of 15 residues. CDR1 MGHRA and CDR2 YSYEKL come from the germline V gene.

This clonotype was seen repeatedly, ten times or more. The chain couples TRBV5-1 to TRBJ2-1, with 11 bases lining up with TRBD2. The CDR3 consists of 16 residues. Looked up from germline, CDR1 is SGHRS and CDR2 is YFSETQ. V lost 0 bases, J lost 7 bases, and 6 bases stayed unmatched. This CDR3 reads CASSLEPSGRLNEQFF. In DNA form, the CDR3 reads TGCGCCAGCAGCTTGGAGCCTAGCGGGAGGCTGAATGAGCAGTTCTTC.

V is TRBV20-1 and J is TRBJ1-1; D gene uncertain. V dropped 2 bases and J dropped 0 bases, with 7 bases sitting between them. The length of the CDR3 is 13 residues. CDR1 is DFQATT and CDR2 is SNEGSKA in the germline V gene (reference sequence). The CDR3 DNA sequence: TGCAGTGCTAGAAATGGTTTGAACACTGAAGCTTTCTTT. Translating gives CSARNGLNTEAFF.

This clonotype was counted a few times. In DNA, the CDR3 is TGTGCCAGCAGCGCCGAGGGACTAGCGGGAGTAGATGAGCAGTTCTTC. Residues: CASSAEGLAGVDEQFF. V is TRBV9 and J is TRBJ2-1; 14 bases are a match to TRBD2. Germline V gives CDR1 SGDLS, CDR2 YYNGEE. Losses at the gene ends were 3 bases for V and 8 bases for J; bases not matched to a gene: 7. CDR3 size: 16 residues. The whole variable domain, remainder taken from reference TRBV9 and TRBJ2-1, is DSGVTQTPKHLITATGQRVTLRCSPRSGDLSVYWYQQSLDQGLQFLIQYYNGEERAKGNILERFSAQQFPDLHSELNLSSLELGDSALYFCASSAEGLAGVDEQFFGPGTRLTVL.

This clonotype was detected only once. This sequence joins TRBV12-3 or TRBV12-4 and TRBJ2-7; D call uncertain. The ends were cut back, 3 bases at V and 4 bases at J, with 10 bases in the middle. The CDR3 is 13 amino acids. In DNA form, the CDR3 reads TGTGCCAGCAGTTTCAGTTTAAGGTACGAGCAGTACTTC. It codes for CASSFSLRYEQYF.

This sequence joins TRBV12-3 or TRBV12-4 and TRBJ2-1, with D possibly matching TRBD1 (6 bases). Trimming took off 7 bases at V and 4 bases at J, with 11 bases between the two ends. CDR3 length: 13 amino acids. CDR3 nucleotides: TGTGCCAGCACCCCGGACAGATACAATGAGCAGTTCTTC. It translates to CASTPDRYNEQFF.

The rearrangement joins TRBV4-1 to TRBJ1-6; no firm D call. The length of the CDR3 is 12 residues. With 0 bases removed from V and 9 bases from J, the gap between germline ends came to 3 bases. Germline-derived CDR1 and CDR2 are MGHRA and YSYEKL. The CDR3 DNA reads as TGCGCCAGCAGCCAAGACGGTTCACCCCTCCACTTT. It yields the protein CASSQDGSPLHF.

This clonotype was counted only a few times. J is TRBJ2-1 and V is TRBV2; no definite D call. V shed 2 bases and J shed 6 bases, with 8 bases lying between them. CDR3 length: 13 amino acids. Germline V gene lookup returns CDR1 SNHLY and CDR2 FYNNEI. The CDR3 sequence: CASSESVTNEQFF. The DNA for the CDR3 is TGTGCCAGCAGTGAATCGGTCACCAATGAGCAGTTCTTC.

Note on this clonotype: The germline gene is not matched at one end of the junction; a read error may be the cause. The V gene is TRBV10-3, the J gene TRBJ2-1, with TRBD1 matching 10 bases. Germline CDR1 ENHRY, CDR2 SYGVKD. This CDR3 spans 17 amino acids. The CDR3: CAINERTGGLSYNEQFF. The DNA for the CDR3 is TGTGCCATCAATGAGCGGACAGGGGGACTCTCCTACAATGAGCAGTTCTTC.

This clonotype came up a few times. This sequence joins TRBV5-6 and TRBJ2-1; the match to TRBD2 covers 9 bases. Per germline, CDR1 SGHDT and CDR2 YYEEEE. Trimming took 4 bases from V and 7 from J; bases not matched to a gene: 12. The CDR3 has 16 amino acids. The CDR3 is CASSPPFSGSLNEQFF. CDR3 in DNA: TGTGCCAGCAGCCCCCCCTTTAGCGGGAGCCTTAATGAGCAGTTCTTC.

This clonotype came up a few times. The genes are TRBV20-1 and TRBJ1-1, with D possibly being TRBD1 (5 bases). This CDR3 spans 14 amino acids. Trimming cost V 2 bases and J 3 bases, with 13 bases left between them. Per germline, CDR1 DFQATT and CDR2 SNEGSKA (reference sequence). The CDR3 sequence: CSARSRQGDTEAFF. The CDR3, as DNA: TGCAGTGCTAGATCTAGGCAGGGCGACACTGAAGCTTTCTTT.

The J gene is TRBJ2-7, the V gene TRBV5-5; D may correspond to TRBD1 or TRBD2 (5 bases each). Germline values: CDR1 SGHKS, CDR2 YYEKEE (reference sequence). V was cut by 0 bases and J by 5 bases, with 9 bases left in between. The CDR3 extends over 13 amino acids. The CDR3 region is CASSLDGGDEQYF. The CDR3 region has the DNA TGTGCCAGCAGCTTGGATGGGGGAGACGAGCAGTACTTC.

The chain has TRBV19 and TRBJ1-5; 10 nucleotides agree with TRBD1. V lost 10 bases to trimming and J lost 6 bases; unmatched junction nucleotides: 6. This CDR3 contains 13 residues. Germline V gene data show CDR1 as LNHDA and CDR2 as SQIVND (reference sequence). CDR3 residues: CATLDRGGQPQHF. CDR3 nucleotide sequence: TGTGCCACCCTGGACAGGGGGGGTCAGCCCCAGCATTTT. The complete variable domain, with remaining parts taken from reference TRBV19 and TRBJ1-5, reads DGGITQSPKYLFRKEGQNVTLSCEQNLNHDAMYWYRQDPGQGLRLIYYSQIVNDFQKGDIAEGYSVSREKKESFPLTVTSAQKNPTAFYLCATLDRGGQPQHFGDGTRLSIL.

This CDR3 is CASSPNYGEAKQYF. CDR3 nucleotide sequence: TGTGCCAGCAGCCCGAACTACGGGGAGGCTAAGCAGTACTTC. The chain has TRBV4-2 and TRBJ2-7; maybe TRBD2 (6 bases). V lost 4 bases to trimming and J lost 8 bases, with 18 bases between them. Germline assignment: CDR1 LGHNA and CDR2 YNFKEQ. CDR3 length: 14 residues.

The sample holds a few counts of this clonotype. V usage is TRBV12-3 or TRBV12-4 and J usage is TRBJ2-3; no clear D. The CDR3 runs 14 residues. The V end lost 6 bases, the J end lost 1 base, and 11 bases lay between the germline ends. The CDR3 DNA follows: TGTGCCAGCAGCCACAGTATTCGCACAGATACGCAGTATTTT. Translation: CASSHSIRTDTQYF.

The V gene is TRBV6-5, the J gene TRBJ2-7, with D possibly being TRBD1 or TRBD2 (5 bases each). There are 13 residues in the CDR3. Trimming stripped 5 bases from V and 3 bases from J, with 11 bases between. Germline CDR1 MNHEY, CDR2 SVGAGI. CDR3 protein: CASSPGTNYEQYF. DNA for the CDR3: TGTGCCAGCAGTCCCGGGACCAACTACGAGCAGTACTTC.

The CDR3, as DNA: TGCGCCAGCAGCCCCGGACAGGGCCTGGACTACGAGCAGTACTTC. Its protein is CASSPGQGLDYEQYF. The rearrangement links TRBV5-1 to TRBJ2-7; 8 positions match TRBD1. The CDR3 has 15 amino acids. V lost 4 bases to trimming and J lost 3 bases; unmatched junction nucleotides: 9. CDR1 is SGHRS, CDR2 YFSETQ, per germline.

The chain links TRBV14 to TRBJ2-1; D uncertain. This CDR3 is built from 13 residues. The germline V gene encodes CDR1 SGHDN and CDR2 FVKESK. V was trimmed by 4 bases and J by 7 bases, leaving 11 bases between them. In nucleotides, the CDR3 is TGTGCCAGCAGCCTCTACAAGTGGAATGAGCAGTTCTTC. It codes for CASSLYKWNEQFF.

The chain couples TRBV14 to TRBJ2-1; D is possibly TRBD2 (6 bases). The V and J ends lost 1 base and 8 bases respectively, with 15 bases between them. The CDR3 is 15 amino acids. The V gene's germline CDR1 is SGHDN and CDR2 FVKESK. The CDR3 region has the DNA TGTGCCAGCAGCCAAGGGGACTGGGAGTGGGATGAGCAGTTCTTC. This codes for CASSQGDWEWDEQFF.

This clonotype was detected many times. The CDR3 nucleotides read TGTGCCAGCAGCTTAGAGGCGGGGGCCACAGATACGCAGTATTTT. Its translation: CASSLEAGATDTQYF. This chain links TRBV7-6 with TRBJ2-3; D perhaps matches TRBD2 (7 bases). The CDR3 is made up of 15 amino acids. Per germline, CDR1 SGHVS and CDR2 FNYEAQ. Trimming stripped 1 base from V and 2 bases from J, with 10 bases between.

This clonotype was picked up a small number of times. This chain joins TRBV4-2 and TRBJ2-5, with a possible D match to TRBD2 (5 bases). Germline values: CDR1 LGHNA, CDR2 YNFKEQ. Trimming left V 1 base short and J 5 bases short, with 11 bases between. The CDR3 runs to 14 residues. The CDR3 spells CASSQGFGGETQYF. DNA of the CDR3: TGTGCCAGCAGCCAAGGTTTTGGCGGGGAGACCCAGTACTTC.

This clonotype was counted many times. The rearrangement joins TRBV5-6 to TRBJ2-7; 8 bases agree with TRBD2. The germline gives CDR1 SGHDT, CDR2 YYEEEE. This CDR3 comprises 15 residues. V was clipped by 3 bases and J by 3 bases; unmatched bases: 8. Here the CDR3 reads CASSSTGLVSYEQYF. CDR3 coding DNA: TGTGCCAGCAGCTCAACGGGACTAGTGAGCTACGAGCAGTACTTC.

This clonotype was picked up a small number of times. CDR3 DNA: TGTGCCAGCGGCACACTAGCGGGAGAGGACGAGCAGTACTTC. Amino acids: CASGTLAGEDEQYF. V is TRBV7-9 and J is TRBJ2-7; 11 nucleotides agree with TRBD2. V lost 8 bases to trimming and J lost 5 bases; unmatched junction nucleotides: 8. This CDR3 is built from 14 residues. Germline assignment: CDR1 SEHNR and CDR2 FQNEAQ (reference sequence).

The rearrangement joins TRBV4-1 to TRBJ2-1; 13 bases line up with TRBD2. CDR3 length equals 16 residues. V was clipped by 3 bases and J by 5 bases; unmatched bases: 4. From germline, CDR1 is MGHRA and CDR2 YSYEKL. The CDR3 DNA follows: TGCGCCAGCAGCCATGAAACTAGCGGGGGGGACAATGAGCAGTTCTTC. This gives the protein CASSHETSGGDNEQFF.

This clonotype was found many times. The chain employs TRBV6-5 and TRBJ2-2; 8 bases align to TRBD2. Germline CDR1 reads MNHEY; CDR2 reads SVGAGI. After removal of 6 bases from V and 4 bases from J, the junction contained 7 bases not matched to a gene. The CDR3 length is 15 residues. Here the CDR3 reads CASRAGTRVTGELFF. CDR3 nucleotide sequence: TGTGCCAGCAGGGCCGGGACTAGGGTCACCGGGGAGCTGTTTTTT.

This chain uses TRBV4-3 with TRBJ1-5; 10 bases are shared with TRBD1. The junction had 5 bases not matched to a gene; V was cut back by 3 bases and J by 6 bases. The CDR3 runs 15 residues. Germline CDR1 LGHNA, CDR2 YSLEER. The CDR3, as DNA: TGCGCCAGCAGCCATGGGACAGGGGATGGTCAGCCCCAGCATTTT. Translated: CASSHGTGDGQPQHF.

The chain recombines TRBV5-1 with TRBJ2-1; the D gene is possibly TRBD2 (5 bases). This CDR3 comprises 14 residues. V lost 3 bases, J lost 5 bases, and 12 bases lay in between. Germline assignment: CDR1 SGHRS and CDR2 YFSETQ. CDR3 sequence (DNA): TGCGCCAGCAGCTGGCAGACTAATGACAATGAGCAGTTCTTC. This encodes CASSWQTNDNEQFF.